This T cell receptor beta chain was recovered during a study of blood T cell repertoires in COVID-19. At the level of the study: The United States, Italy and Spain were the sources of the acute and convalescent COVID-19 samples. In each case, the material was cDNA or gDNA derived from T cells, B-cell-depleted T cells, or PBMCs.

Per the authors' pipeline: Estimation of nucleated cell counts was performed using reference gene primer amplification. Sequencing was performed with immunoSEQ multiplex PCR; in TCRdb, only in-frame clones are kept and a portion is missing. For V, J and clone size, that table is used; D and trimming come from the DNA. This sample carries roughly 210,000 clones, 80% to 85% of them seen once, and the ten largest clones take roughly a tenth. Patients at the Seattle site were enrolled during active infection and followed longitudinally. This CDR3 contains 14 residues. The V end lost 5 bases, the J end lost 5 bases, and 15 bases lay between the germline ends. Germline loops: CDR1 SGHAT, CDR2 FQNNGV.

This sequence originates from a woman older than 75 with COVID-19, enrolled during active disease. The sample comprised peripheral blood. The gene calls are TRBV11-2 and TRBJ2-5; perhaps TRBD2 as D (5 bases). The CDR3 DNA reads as TGTGCCAGCAGCGCCAGGACTCCCGGGGAGACCCAGTACTTC. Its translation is CASSARTPGETQYF. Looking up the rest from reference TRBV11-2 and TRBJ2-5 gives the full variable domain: EAGVAQSPRYKIIEKRQSVAFWCNPISGHATLYWYQQILGQGPKLLIQFQNNGVVDDSQLPKDRFSAERLKGVDSTLKIQPAKLEDSAVYLCASSARTPGETQYFGPGTRLLVL.